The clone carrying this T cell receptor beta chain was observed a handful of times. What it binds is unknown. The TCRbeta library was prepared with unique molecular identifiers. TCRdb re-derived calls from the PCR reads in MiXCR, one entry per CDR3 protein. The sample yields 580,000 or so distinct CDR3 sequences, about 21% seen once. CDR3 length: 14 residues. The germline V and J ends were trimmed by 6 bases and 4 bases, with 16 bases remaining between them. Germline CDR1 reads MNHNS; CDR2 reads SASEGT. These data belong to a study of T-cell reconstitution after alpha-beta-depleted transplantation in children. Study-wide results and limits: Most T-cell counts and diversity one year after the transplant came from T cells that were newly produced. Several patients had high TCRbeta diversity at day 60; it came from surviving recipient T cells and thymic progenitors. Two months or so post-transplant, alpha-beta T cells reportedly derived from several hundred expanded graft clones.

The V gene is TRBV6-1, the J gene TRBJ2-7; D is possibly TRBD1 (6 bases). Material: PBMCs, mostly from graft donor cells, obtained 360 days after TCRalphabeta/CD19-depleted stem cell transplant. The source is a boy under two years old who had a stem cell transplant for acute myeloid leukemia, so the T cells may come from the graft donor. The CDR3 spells CASRVGQSAYEQYF. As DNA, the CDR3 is TGTGCCAGCAGAGTTGGACAGTCAGCTTACGAGCAGTACTTC.